This TCR beta chain appears in the sequencing data of a study of cytomegalovirus exposure and HLA in healthy donors. The PCR made use of 60 Vbeta and 13 Jbeta primers. The repertoire was sequenced with immunoSEQ multiplex PCR; TCRdb's copy has only in-frame clones and lacks some. The sample carries 110,000 to 150,000 clones, roughly 75% recorded once. This CDR3 is 16 amino acids long. V gave up 5 bases and J gave up 4 bases; unmatched junction bases: 3. Germline CDR1 is SGHTA and CDR2 is FQGTGA. Sequenced: PBMCs. This TCR was sampled from a man aged 35-49 years in good health and CMV-seronegative. The rearrangement links TRBV7-3 to TRBJ2-3; TRBD2 matches 16 bases. The CDR3 loop is CASSLGTSGRADTQYF. The CDR3 DNA follows: TGTGCCAGCAGCCTTGGGACTAGCGGGAGGGCAGATACGCAGTATTTT.